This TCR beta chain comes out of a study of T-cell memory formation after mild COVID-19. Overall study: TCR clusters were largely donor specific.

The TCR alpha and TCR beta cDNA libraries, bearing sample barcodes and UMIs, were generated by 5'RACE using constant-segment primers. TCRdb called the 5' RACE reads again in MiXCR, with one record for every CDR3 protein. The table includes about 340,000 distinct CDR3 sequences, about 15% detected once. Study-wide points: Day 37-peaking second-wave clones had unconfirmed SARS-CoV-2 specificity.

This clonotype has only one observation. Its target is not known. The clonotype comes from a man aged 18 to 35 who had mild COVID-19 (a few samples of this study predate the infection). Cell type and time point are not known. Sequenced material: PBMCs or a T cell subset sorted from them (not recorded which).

As DNA, the CDR3 is TGTGCCAGCAGCCGAGGTAGCGGGGACTACAATGAGCAGTTCTTC. Its translation is CASSRGSGDYNEQFF. The chain combines TRBV14 with TRBJ2-1; 8 bases map to TRBD2. Germline V gene sequence: CDR1 SGHDN, CDR2 FVKESK. The CDR3 covers 15 residues. V shed 4 bases and J 3 bases; nucleotides not matched to a gene: 5.